The following is a T cell receptor beta chain sequence with its context. No antigen is known for it. These data are taken from a study of cytomegalovirus exposure and HLA in healthy donors. Broader study findings: Generally TCR sequences proved uncommon, though certain public TCRs appeared in numerous donors. The classifier, whose performance was assessed in both the original and validation cohorts, reportedly diagnosed cytomegalovirus status with high specificity and sensitivity.

Repertoires were generated with immunoSEQ multiplex PCR, while TCRdb's copy carries only in-frame clones and drops some. This sample has about 63,000 clones, with approximately 88% found just once. The V end was cut by 5 bases, the J end by 4 bases, with 14 bases between. There are 14 residues in the CDR3. Looked up from germline, CDR1 is SEHNR and CDR2 is FQNEAQ (reference sequence). V is TRBV7-9 and J is TRBJ1-2; no clear D. The sample comprised PBMCs. This receptor was taken from a woman aged 18-29 years in good health and CMV-seronegative. The CDR3 loop is CASSPERIGYGYTF. The CDR3 DNA is TGTGCCAGCAGCCCAGAGAGGATAGGCTATGGCTACACCTTC.